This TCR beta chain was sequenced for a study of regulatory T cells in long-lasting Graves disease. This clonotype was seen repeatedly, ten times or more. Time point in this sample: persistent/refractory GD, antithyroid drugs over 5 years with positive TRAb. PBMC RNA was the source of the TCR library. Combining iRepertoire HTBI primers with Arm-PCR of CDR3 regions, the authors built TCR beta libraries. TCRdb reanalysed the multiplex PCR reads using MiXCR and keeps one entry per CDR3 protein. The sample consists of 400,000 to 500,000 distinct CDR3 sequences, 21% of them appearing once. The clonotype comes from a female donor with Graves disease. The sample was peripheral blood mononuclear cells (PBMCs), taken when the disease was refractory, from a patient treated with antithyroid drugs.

The CDR3 reads CASSLGRLAGNQETQYF. In nucleotides, the CDR3 is TGTGCCAGCAGCTTAGGTCGACTAGCGGGGAACCAAGAGACCCAGTACTTC. The chain links TRBV7-2 to TRBJ2-5, with 11 bases aligning to TRBD2. V was pared by 1 base and J by 0 bases, with 4 bases of the junction left unmatched. This CDR3 region has 17 residues. The V gene's germline CDR1 is SGHTA and CDR2 FQGNSA. Filled out from reference TRBV7-2 and TRBJ2-5, the complete variable domain reads GAGVSQSPSNKVTEKGKDVELRCDPISGHTALYWYRQSLGQGLEFLIYFQGNSAPDKSGLPSDRFSAERTGGSVSTLTIQRTQQEDSAVYLCASSLGRLAGNQETQYFGPGTRLLVL.